The 32 T cell receptor beta chains listed next were all sequenced from one sample in a study of identical twins. Each CDR3 protein is one row after TCRdb ran MiXCR on the 5' RACE reads. Found here are hundreds of thousands of distinct CDR3 sequences, roughly 7.2% of them singletons; the top ten hold roughly 1.6%. The same data also went into a second study, on yellow fever vaccine responses in identical twins.

Specimen: PBMCs. The origin of the receptors is a woman younger than 35 in good health.

This chain connects TRBV11-2 to TRBJ2-7; D might be TRBD2 (5 bases). Trimming left V 0 bases short and J 0 bases short, with 12 bases between. CDR1 and CDR2 (germline): SGHAT, FQNNGV. The CDR3 is made up of 16 amino acids. The CDR3 sequence is CASSLDRRQPSYEQYF. CDR3 sequence (DNA): TGTGCCAGCAGCTTAGATCGGAGGCAGCCCTCCTACGAGCAGTACTTC.

This clonotype was observed many times. CDR3 in amino acids: CASSTTGRANTGELFF. The DNA of the CDR3 is TGCGCCAGCAGCACGACAGGCCGCGCGAACACCGGGGAGCTGTTTTTT. The chain combines TRBV5-1 with TRBJ2-2; possibly TRBD1 for D (6 bases). Germline V CDR1 and CDR2: SGHRS, YFSETQ. CDR3 length equals 16 residues. V was trimmed by 4 bases and J by 0 bases, leaving 13 bases between them.

This clonotype was counted a few times. The gene calls are TRBV7-6 and TRBJ2-3; a possible D gene is TRBD2 (5 bases). With 1 base removed from V and 0 bases from J, the gap between germline ends came to 11 bases. Germline CDR1 SGHVS, CDR2 FNYEAQ. This CDR3 is 16 amino acids long. The CDR3 spells CASSLDLAASTDTQYF. The CDR3 bases are TGTGCCAGCAGCTTAGATCTAGCTGCTAGCACAGATACGCAGTATTTT.

This clonotype was detected many times. The chain couples TRBV20-1 to TRBJ2-3; a weak D match, TRBD2 (5 bases). Germline V gene sequence: CDR1 DFQATT, CDR2 SNEGSKA (reference sequence). V lost 0 bases and J 2 bases, leaving 9 bases between the germline ends. The CDR3 has 14 amino acids. The chain's CDR3 is CSARDGSYTDTQYF. The CDR3 DNA reads TGCAGTGCTAGAGATGGGAGCTACACAGATACGCAGTATTTT.

This clonotype was detected ten times or more. This chain uses TRBV2 with TRBJ1-1; D is uncertain. Trimming shortened V by 8 bases and J by 1 base, and 11 bases separated the two germline ends. There are 13 residues in the CDR3. Germline V gene sequence: CDR1 SNHLY, CDR2 FYNNEI. Written as DNA, the CDR3 is TGTGCCAGCCCCCCGGCAGCGAACACTGAAGCTTTCTTT. This encodes CASPPAANTEAFF.

This clonotype has a count of ten or more. This chain uses TRBV7-2 with TRBJ2-1; D assignment may be TRBD1 or TRBD2 (5 bases each). Trimming pared 5 bases from V and 7 bases from J, leaving 21 bases between. The CDR3 has 16 amino acids. Germline V gene sequence: CDR1 SGHTA, CDR2 FQGNSA. CDR3 nucleotide sequence: TGTGCCAGCAGCACACATGGGACCCCGAATAAGAATGAGCAGTTCTTC. It translates to CASSTHGTPNKNEQFF.

This clonotype was seen ten or more times. The rearrangement links TRBV12-3 or TRBV12-4 to TRBJ2-1; perhaps TRBD2 as D (7 bases). CDR3 length: 15 residues. The V gene lost 6 bases and the J gene lost 2 bases, with 14 bases spanning the gap. The CDR3 DNA sequence: TGTGCCAGCAGCTTATGGGGGGGGCCCTACAATGAGCAGTTCTTC. Its protein is CASSLWGGPYNEQFF.

Many counts were recorded for this clonotype. The CDR3 sequence: CASRPRASGIGGGELFF. For the CDR3, the DNA is TGTGCCAGCAGGCCCAGGGCTAGCGGGATTGGGGGCGGGGAGCTGTTTTTT. V and J are TRBV12-3 or TRBV12-4 and TRBJ2-2; 9 nucleotides align to TRBD2. This CDR3 has 17 amino acids. V lost 6 bases and J lost 7; bases outside the gene matches: 15.

In this sample, this clonotype turned up many times. The germline gene is not matched at one end of the junction; a read error may be the cause. The V call is TRBV25-1, the J call TRBJ2-3; 11 bases align to TRBD2. This CDR3 has 16 residues. Looked up from germline, CDR1 is MGHDK and CDR2 is SYGVNS. CDR3 coding DNA: TGTGCCAGCAGTGACGGAAACAGGGGAACTAGCGGGGGCCCTATCTTT. This translates into CASSDGNRGTSGGPIF.

This clonotype turned up a few times. The rearrangement joins TRBV4-1 to TRBJ2-2; D remains unclear. Trimming removed 2 bases from V and 0 bases from J, with 7 bases in between. CDR3 length: 15 amino acids. CDR1 and CDR2 from the germline V gene are MGHRA and YSYEKL. The CDR3 here is CASSQISSNTGELFF. The CDR3 DNA reads as TGCGCCAGCAGCCAAATCAGTTCGAACACCGGGGAGCTGTTTTTT.

The chain is built from TRBV3-1 and TRBJ2-1; TRBD2 agrees at 14 bases. Germline CDR1 is LGHDT and CDR2 is YNNKEL (reference sequence). The CDR3 is 18 residues long. V shed 3 bases, J shed 0 bases, and the junction held 4 bases outside the gene matches. The chain's CDR3 is CASSHRLAGGSSYNEQFF. The CDR3 nucleotides are TGTGCCAGCAGCCATCGACTAGCGGGAGGGAGCTCCTACAATGAGCAGTTCTTC.

In this sample, this clonotype turned up many times. V is TRBV4-2 and J is TRBJ2-7; D possibly corresponds to TRBD2 (6 bases). Trimming took off 0 bases at V and 2 bases at J, with 11 bases between the two ends. The germline V gene encodes CDR1 LGHNA and CDR2 YNFKEQ. This CDR3 has 15 residues. The CDR3 DNA reads as TGTGCCAGCAGCCAAGACTGGGGGGATACCTACGAGCAGTACTTC. As protein: CASSQDWGDTYEQYF.

The sample holds many counts of this clonotype. The chain is built from TRBV5-6 and TRBJ2-3, with 14 positions matching TRBD2. This CDR3 is 17 amino acids long. After removal of 2 bases from V and 5 bases from J, the junction contained 7 bases not matched to a gene. CDR1 SGHDT and CDR2 YYEEEE come from the germline V gene. CDR3 loop: CASSFRGLAGVLDTQYF. CDR3 coding DNA: TGTGCCAGCAGCTTCCGGGGACTAGCGGGAGTTTTAGATACGCAGTATTTT.

This chain uses TRBV5-5 with TRBJ2-2; D could derive from TRBD1 or TRBD2 (5 bases each). Trimming shortened V by 7 bases and J by 6 bases, and 16 bases separated the two germline ends. Germline CDR1 reads SGHKS; CDR2 reads YYEKEE (reference sequence). CDR3 length: 14 amino acids. As DNA, the CDR3 is TGTGCCAGCGGCCCGGGGCTCCACTCCGGGGAGCTGTTTTTT. Protein sequence: CASGPGLHSGELFF.

The V and J genes are TRBV5-1 and TRBJ2-1, with TRBD1 matching over 7 bases. The CDR3 loop spans 17 amino acids. The junction had 15 bases not matched to a gene; V was cut back by 4 bases and J by 5 bases. Germline CDR1 SGHRS, CDR2 YFSETQ. CDR3 nucleotides: TGCGCCAGCAGCACCCTACCGACAGGGAGTGGAAACAATGAGCAGTTCTTC. The encoded protein is CASSTLPTGSGNNEQFF.

This clonotype was counted ten times or more. The chain links TRBV4-1 to TRBJ2-1, with 9 bases lining up with TRBD1. This CDR3 comprises 18 residues. With 5 bases clipped from V and 8 bases from J, the junction kept 19 bases outside the gene matches. Looked up from germline, CDR1 is MGHRA and CDR2 is YSYEKL. This CDR3 reads CASSTTQPGTGRLDEQFF. Written as DNA, the CDR3 is TGCGCCAGCAGCACAACCCAGCCCGGGACAGGGCGTCTCGATGAGCAGTTCTTC.

This clonotype was observed a few times. This rearrangement joins TRBV6-1 to TRBJ2-3; no reliable D call. Trimming cost V 2 bases and J 0 bases, with 6 bases left between them. The CDR3 is made up of 14 amino acids. Germline-derived CDR1 and CDR2 are MNHNS and SASEGT. The CDR3 coding sequence is TGTGCCAGCAGTGAACGAATTAGCACAGATACGCAGTATTTT. As protein: CASSERISTDTQYF.

The chain recombines TRBV10-3 with TRBJ2-3; the D gene could be TRBD1 or TRBD2 (6 bases each). The CDR3 covers 15 residues. Germline values: CDR1 ENHRY, CDR2 SYGVKD. V gave up 2 bases and J gave up 5 bases, with 14 bases separating them. This chain's CDR3 is CAISEGVGGQDTQYF. As DNA, the CDR3 is TGTGCCATCAGTGAGGGGGTCGGGGGACAAGATACGCAGTATTTT.

V and J are TRBV2 and TRBJ2-3; the match to TRBD2 covers 9 bases. CDR1 is SNHLY, CDR2 FYNNEI, per germline. The CDR3 extends over 15 amino acids. Trimming at V came to 4 bases and at J to 2 bases, leaving 4 bases not matched to a gene. The CDR3 region is CASSGPSGVTDTQYF. For the CDR3, the DNA is TGTGCCAGCAGTGGACCTAGCGGGGTCACAGATACGCAGTATTTT.

This clonotype was counted between two and nine times. The rearrangement links TRBV5-5 to TRBJ2-6; D may be TRBD1 (5 bases). V lost 0 bases to trimming and J lost 4 bases, with 14 bases between them. The length of the CDR3 is 17 residues. In germline, CDR1 is SGHKS, CDR2 YYEKEE (reference sequence). CDR3 in amino acids: CASSLALQGPGANVLTF. Written as DNA, the CDR3 is TGTGCCAGCAGCTTGGCCCTTCAGGGTCCGGGGGCCAACGTCCTGACTTTC.

This clonotype came up a few times. The chain joins TRBV11-2 to TRBJ2-5; 7 bases agree with TRBD1. Trimming at V came to 5 bases and at J to 5 bases, leaving 14 bases not matched to a gene. There are 16 residues in the CDR3. In germline, CDR1 is SGHAT, CDR2 FQNNGV. The CDR3 loop reads CASSTRTGPQGETQYF. The CDR3 bases are TGTGCCAGCAGCACGCGGACAGGACCTCAGGGGGAGACCCAGTACTTC.

The table lists this clonotype with many counts. The V gene is TRBV20-1, the J gene TRBJ1-2; D is perhaps TRBD1 (5 bases). In germline, CDR1 is DFQATT, CDR2 SNEGSKA (reference sequence). The CDR3 loop spans 15 amino acids. The V end lost 6 bases, the J end lost 4 bases, and 21 bases lay between the germline ends. The CDR3 protein is CSADLGPGGPYGYTF. CDR3 nucleotide sequence: TGCAGTGCCGACCTCGGACCGGGGGGACCCTATGGCTACACCTTC.

This clonotype was found many times. The V call is TRBV12-3 or TRBV12-4, the J call TRBJ1-3; D remains ambiguous. V was pared by 4 bases and J by 1 base, with 5 bases between. This CDR3 has 13 amino acids. CDR3 protein: CASSSPSGNTIYF. The CDR3 coding sequence is TGTGCCAGCAGTTCCCCTTCTGGAAACACCATATATTTT.

The J gene is TRBJ1-2, the V gene TRBV10-3; 8 bases match TRBD1. This CDR3 spans 14 amino acids. J was trimmed by 4 bases and V by 4 bases; bases with no gene match: 5. Germline V gives CDR1 ENHRY, CDR2 SYGVKD. The CDR3 loop reads CAISAAGGVYGYTF. In DNA form, the CDR3 reads TGTGCCATCAGTGCGGCAGGGGGCGTCTATGGCTACACCTTC.

This clonotype was observed a handful of times. The chain combines TRBV12-3 or TRBV12-4 with TRBJ2-3; 8 bases are a match to TRBD2. With 1 base clipped from V and 6 bases from J, the junction kept 9 bases outside the gene matches. This CDR3 comprises 16 residues. CDR3 bases: TGTGCCAGCAGTTTAGGGCCTAGCGGGTCAGGGGATACGCAGTATTTT. Amino acids: CASSLGPSGSGDTQYF.

This clonotype was counted at least ten times. The chain employs TRBV7-9 and TRBJ2-4, with a possible D match to TRBD2 (6 bases). CDR1 is SEHNR, CDR2 FQNEAQ, per germline (reference sequence). The V gene lost 2 bases and the J gene lost 7 bases, with 9 bases spanning the gap. The CDR3 runs to 13 residues. The CDR3 DNA sequence: TGTGCCAGCAGCTTATCGACTAGTAACATTCAGTACTTC. Residues: CASSLSTSNIQYF.

This clonotype was seen a few times. V and J are TRBV10-2 and TRBJ2-2; D is possibly TRBD2 (7 bases). The CDR3 length is 20 residues. Germline V gene sequence: CDR1 WSHSY, CDR2 SAAADI. Trimming removed 0 bases at V and 4 bases at J, with 24 bases between. CDR3 loop: CASSESIIAPGGASTGELFF. CDR3 in DNA: TGCGCCAGCAGTGAGTCGATTATCGCACCGGGGGGCGCGAGCACCGGGGAGCTGTTTTTT.

This clonotype was seen many times. This chain connects TRBV12-3 or TRBV12-4 to TRBJ1-6; no reliable D call. Deletions cut 4 bases from V and 4 bases from J, with 11 bases between. CDR3 size: 15 residues. This CDR3 reads CASSSGSKYNSPLHF. CDR3 sequence (DNA): TGTGCCAGCAGTTCAGGCTCCAAATATAATTCACCCCTCCACTTT.

In its sample, this clonotype was seen many times. V usage is TRBV20-1 and J usage is TRBJ2-1; a possible D gene is TRBD2 (5 bases). This CDR3 has 12 residues. The V gene's germline CDR1 is DFQATT and CDR2 SNEGSKA (reference sequence). Trimming took 3 bases from V and 3 from J, leaving 6 bases between them. The CDR3, as DNA: TGCAGTGCTAGCGGGAACTACAATGAGCAGTTCTTC. This codes for CSASGNYNEQFF.

At least ten counts were recorded for this clonotype. The gene calls are TRBV11-2 and TRBJ2-1, with TRBD2 matching 8 bases. CDR1 SGHAT and CDR2 FQNNGV come from the germline V gene. The CDR3 has 15 amino acids. Losses at the gene ends were 0 bases for V and 12 bases for J; bases not matched to a gene: 10. This CDR3 is CASSLESAGGHWQFF. CDR3 coding DNA: TGTGCCAGCAGCTTAGAATCGGCGGGAGGCCATTGGCAGTTCTTC.

This chain uses TRBV6-4 with TRBJ2-1, with 7 bases aligning to TRBD2. Germline CDR1 and CDR2: MRHNA and SNTAGT. This CDR3 contains 17 residues. J gave up 3 bases and V 5 bases, and 13 bases lay outside the gene matches. Here the CDR3 reads CASSSGGTHGDYNEQFF. The DNA for the CDR3 is TGTGCCAGCAGTTCCGGGGGGACTCACGGGGACTACAATGAGCAGTTCTTC.

The sample holds many counts of this clonotype. V is TRBV3-1 and J is TRBJ2-3; D gene unclear. This CDR3 is built from 17 residues. CDR1 is LGHDT and CDR2 is YNNKEL in the germline V gene (reference sequence). Trimming stripped 0 bases from V and 0 bases from J, with 13 bases between. As DNA, the CDR3 is TGTGCCAGCAGCCAAGATCTCTCCGCGGTCAGCACAGATACGCAGTATTTT. Protein sequence: CASSQDLSAVSTDTQYF.